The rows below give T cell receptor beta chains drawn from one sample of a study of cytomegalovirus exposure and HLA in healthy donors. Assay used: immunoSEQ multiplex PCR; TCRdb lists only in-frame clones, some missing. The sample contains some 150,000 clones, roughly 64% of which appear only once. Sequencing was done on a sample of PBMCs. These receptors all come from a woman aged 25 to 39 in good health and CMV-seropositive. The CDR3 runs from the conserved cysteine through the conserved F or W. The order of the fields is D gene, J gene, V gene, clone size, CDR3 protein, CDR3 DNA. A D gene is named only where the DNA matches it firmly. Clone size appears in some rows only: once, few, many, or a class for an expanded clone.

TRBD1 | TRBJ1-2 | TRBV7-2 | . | CASSLGTGGNGYTF | TGTGCCAGCAGCTTAGGGACAGGGGGTAATGGCTACACCTTC
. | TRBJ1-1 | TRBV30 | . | CACILTLYLEAFF | TGTGCCTGTATCCTCACTCTTTACCTCGAAGCTTTCTTT
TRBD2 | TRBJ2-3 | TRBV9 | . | CASSVGAGGTDTQYF | TGTGCCAGCAGCGTTGGAGCGGGGGGAACAGATACGCAGTATTTT
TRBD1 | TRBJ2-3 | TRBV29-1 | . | CSVPSDRVVGQYF | TGCAGCGTGCCTTCGGACAGGGTCGTCGGGCAGTATTTT
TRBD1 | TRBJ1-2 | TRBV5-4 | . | CASNPTGAYGYTF | TGTGCCAGCAACCCCACAGGGGCCTATGGCTACACCTTC
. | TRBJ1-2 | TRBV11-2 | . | CASSPRGGGYTF | TGTGCCAGCAGCCCTAGGGGAGGTGGCTACACCTTC
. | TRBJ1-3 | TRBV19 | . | CASSITTGSGNTIYF | TGTGCCAGTAGTATTACCACTGGCTCTGGAAACACCATATATTTT
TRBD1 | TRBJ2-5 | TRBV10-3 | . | CAISLDRVETQYF | TGTGCCATCAGCCTGGACAGGGTAGAGACCCAGTACTTC
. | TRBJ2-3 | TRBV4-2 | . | CASSPFGKSSQYF | TGTGCCAGCAGCCCGTTCGGGAAAAGTTCACAGTATTTT
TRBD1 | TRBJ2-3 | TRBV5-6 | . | CASSLVDRGFTQYF | TGTGCCAGCAGCTTGGTGGACAGGGGTTTTACGCAGTATTTT
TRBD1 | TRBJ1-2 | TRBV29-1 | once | CSAGTGTIYGYTF | TGCAGCGCCGGGACAGGGACTATCTATGGCTACACCTTC
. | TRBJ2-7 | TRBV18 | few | CASGKGTYEQYF | TGTGCCAGCGGTAAGGGGACCTACGAGCAGTACTTC
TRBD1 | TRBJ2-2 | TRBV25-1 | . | CASSELGARGLTGELFF | TGTGCCAGCAGTGAATTAGGGGCCAGGGGGCTCACCGGGGAGCTGTTTTTT
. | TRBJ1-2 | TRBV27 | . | CASSRQGLPGYTF | TGTGCCAGCAGTCGGCAGGGACTCCCCGGCTACACCTTC
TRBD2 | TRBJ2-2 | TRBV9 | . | CASSAGGLANTGELFF | TGTGCCAGCAGCGCTGGGGGACTAGCAAACACCGGGGAGCTGTTTTTT
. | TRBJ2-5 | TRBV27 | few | CASQAKDRTGETQYF | TGTGCCAGCCAAGCTAAGGACAGAACGGGCGAGACCCAGTACTTC
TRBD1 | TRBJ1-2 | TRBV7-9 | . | CASSVEQGSWATYGYTF | TGTGCCAGCAGCGTCGAACAGGGGTCTTGGGCGACGTATGGCTACACCTTC
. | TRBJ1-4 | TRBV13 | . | CASSLGDKFTEKLFF | TGTGCCAGCAGCTTAGGGGACAAATTCACAGAAAAACTGTTTTTT
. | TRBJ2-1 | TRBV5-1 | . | CASSEQGGSYIYNEQFF | TGCGCCAGCAGCGAGCAGGGGGGATCCTATATTTACAATGAGCAGTTCTTC
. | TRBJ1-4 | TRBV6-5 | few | CASRNGGASKKLFF | TGTGCCAGCAGGAATGGGGGGGCAAGTAAAAAACTGTTTTTT
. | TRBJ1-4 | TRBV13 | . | CASSPQLQGRREKLFF | TGTGCCAGCAGCCCTCAACTTCAGGGTCGGAGAGAAAAACTGTTTTTT
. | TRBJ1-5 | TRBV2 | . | CASETGPRKPQHF | TGTGCCAGTGAAACAGGGCCCAGGAAGCCCCAGCATTTT
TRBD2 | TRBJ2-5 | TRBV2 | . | CASSDLAGGPETQYF | TGTGCCAGCAGTGATCTAGCGGGAGGCCCAGAGACCCAGTACTTC